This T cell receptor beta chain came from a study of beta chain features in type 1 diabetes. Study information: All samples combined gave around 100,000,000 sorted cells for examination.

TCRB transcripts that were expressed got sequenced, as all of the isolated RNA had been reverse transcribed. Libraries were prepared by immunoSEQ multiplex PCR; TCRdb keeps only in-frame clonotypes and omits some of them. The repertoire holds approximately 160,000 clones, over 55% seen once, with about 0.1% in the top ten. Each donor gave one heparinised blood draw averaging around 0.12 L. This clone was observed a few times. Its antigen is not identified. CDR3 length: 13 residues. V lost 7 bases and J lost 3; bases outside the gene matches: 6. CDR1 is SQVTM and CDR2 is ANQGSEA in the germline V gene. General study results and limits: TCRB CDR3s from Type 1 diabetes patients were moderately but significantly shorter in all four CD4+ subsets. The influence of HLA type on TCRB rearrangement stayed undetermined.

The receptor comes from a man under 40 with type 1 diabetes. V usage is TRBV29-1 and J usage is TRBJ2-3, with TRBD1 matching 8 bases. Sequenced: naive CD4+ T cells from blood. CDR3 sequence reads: CSGGQGGTDTQYF. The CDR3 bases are TGCAGCGGCGGACAGGGAGGAACAGATACGCAGTATTTT.